What follows are 11 T cell receptor beta chains derived from one specimen sequenced in a study of blood T cells in healthy people across ages. Using a J-beta primer mix together with a sample-barcoded 5' primer, a second PCR was run for roughly 7 to 12 cycles. TCRdb re-analysed the 5' RACE reads in MiXCR, keeping a single row per CDR3 protein. The sample carries about a million distinct CDR3 sequences, around 46% recorded once. Sequences were obtained from blood. The receptor source for this set is a young man in good health.

The chain couples TRBV10-3 to TRBJ2-4, with D perhaps assigned TRBD1 or TRBD2 (5 bases each). The CDR3 runs 17 residues. Germline V CDR1 and CDR2: ENHRY, SYGVKD. With 0 bases removed from V and 0 bases from J, the gap between germline ends came to 12 bases. The CDR3 nucleotides are TGTGCCATCAGTGAGTCGAGGGGTACCTTAGCCAAAAACATTCAGTACTTC. Translating it yields CAISESRGTLAKNIQYF.

This clonotype came up a few times. J is TRBJ2-3 and V is TRBV12-3 or TRBV12-4, with TRBD2 identical over 8 bases. The CDR3 sequence is 14 residues long. V shed 5 bases, J shed 4 bases, and the junction held 5 bases outside the gene matches. CDR3 region: CASSRGGTADTQYF. Here the CDR3 DNA reads TGTGCCAGCAGTCGCGGGGGGACCGCAGATACGCAGTATTTT.

The rearrangement uses TRBV12-3 or TRBV12-4 and TRBJ2-1; the D gene is possibly TRBD1 (5 bases). The CDR3 has 12 residues. Trimming took 6 bases from V and 12 from J, leaving 15 bases between them. The CDR3 sequence is CASSPQGFWQFF. The CDR3 nucleotides read TGTGCCAGCAGCCCCCAGGGTTTCTGGCAGTTCTTC.

There are a few counts of this clonotype. The chain combines TRBV21-1 with TRBJ2-7; TRBD2 is the table's D call and was not checked against the DNA. TRBV21-1 is reported as a pseudogene. This CDR3 contains 14 residues. Here the CDR3 reads CASSKTHLPYEQYF. The DNA for the CDR3 is TGTGCCAGCAGCAAAACCCACCTCCCCTACGAGCAGTACTTC.

This clonotype was observed a few times. J is TRBJ2-7 and V is TRBV4-3; TRBD1 is a possible D gene (6 bases). The CDR3 loop spans 13 amino acids. Trimming stripped 4 bases from V and 5 bases from J, with 12 bases between. The V gene's germline CDR1 is LGHNA and CDR2 YSLEER. The CDR3, as DNA: TGCGCCAGCAGCCGGTTTACAGGGAACGAGCAGTACTTC. This encodes CASSRFTGNEQYF.

This clonotype was observed a few times. V usage is TRBV9 and J usage is TRBJ2-1; unclear D gene. Between the trimmed V and J ends, which lost 1 base and 7 bases, there was a span of 6 bases. In germline, CDR1 is SGDLS, CDR2 YYNGEE. This CDR3 is built from 12 residues. In DNA form, the CDR3 reads TGTGCCAGCAGCGTAACTGGGAATGAGCAGTTCTTC. This gives the protein CASSVTGNEQFF.

In regard to this clonotype: A much larger clone differs by one base, so this may be a read error. The rearrangement uses TRBV27 and TRBJ2-2; possibly TRBD1 or TRBD2 for D (5 bases each). The CDR3 is 17 amino acids. From germline, CDR1 is MNHEY and CDR2 SMNVEV (reference sequence). Trimming left V 2 bases short and J 5 bases short, with 18 bases between. CDR3 coding DNA: TGTGCCAGCAGTTTAAGGCCGGGACGAGGAAGGACCGGGGAGCTGTTTTTT. Protein product: CASSLRPGRGRTGELFF.

V usage is TRBV20-1 and J usage is TRBJ1-6, with a possible D match to TRBD1 (6 bases). The CDR3 length is 15 residues. Germline loops: CDR1 DFQATT, CDR2 SNEGSKA (reference sequence). With 4 bases removed from V and 9 bases from J, the gap between germline ends came to 19 bases. The CDR3 DNA sequence: TGCAGTGCTAACAAGGGGGACGATTTGGCTTCACCCCTCCACTTT. This translates into CSANKGDDLASPLHF.

The chain recombines TRBV28 with TRBJ1-4; 7 nucleotides agree with TRBD1. The CDR3 consists of 14 residues. Germline CDR1 is MDHEN and CDR2 is SYDVKM. V shed 2 bases, J shed 7 bases, and the junction held 4 bases outside the gene matches. CDR3 DNA sequence: TGTGCCAGCAGTTTAACCAGGGGGATTGAAAAACTGTTTTTT. Protein: CASSLTRGIEKLFF.

This clonotype was observed many times. This chain connects TRBV7-2 to TRBJ2-3; unclear D gene. V dropped 5 bases and J dropped 6 bases, with 9 bases sitting between them. The germline CDR1 and CDR2 sequences are SGHTA and FQGNSA. CDR3 size: 12 residues. CDR3 sequence: CASSLMRDTQYF. CDR3 nucleotide sequence: TGTGCCAGCAGCCTCATGCGGGATACGCAGTATTTT.

This clonotype was picked up a small number of times. This chain joins TRBV28 and TRBJ2-4, with D perhaps matching TRBD2 (7 bases). V was pared by 2 bases and J by 9 bases, with 20 bases between. CDR3 length equals 16 residues. Germline V gives CDR1 MDHEN, CDR2 SYDVKM. CDR3 region: CASSLDVAGDYGIQYF. The DNA for the CDR3 is TGTGCCAGCAGTTTAGACGTCGCAGGGGACTACGGCATTCAGTACTTC.